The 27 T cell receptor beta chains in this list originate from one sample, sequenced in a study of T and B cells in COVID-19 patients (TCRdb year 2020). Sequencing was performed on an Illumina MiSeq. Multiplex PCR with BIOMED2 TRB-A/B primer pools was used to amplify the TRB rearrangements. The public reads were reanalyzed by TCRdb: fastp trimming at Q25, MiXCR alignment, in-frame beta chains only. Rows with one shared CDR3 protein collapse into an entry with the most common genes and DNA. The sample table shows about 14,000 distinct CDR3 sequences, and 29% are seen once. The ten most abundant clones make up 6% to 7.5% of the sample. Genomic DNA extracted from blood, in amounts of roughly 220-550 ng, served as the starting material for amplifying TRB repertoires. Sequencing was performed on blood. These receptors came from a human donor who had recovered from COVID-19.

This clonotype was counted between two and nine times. CDR3 in DNA: TGTGCCAGCAGCTTGGCCAGGGGCGATGGCTACACCTTC. Amino acid sequence: CASSLARGDGYTF. The chain is built from TRBV5-6 and TRBJ1-2, with D perhaps TRBD1 (6 bases). Deletions cut 0 bases from V and 6 bases from J, with 9 bases between. Germline CDR1 is SGHDT and CDR2 is YYEEEE. The CDR3 covers 13 residues.

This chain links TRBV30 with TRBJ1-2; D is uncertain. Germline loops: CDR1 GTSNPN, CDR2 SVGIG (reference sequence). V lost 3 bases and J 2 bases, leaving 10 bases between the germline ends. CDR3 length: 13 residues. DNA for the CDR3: TGTGCCTGGAGCCTCGGCATCAACTATGGCTACACCTTC. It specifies CAWSLGINYGYTF.

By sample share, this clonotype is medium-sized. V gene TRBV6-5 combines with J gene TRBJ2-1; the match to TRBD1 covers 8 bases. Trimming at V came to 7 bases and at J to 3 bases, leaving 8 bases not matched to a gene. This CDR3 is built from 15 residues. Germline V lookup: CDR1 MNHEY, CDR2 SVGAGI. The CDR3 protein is CASTGGQGLYNEQFF. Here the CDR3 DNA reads TGTGCCAGCACCGGAGGACAGGGCCTCTACAATGAGCAGTTCTTC.

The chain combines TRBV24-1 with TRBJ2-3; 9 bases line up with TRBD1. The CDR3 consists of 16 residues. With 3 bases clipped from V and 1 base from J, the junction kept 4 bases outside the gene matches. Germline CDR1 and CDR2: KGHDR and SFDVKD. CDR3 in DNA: TGTGCCACCAGTGATAGGACAGGGGCCCGCACAGATACGCAGTATTTT. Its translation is CATSDRTGARTDTQYF.

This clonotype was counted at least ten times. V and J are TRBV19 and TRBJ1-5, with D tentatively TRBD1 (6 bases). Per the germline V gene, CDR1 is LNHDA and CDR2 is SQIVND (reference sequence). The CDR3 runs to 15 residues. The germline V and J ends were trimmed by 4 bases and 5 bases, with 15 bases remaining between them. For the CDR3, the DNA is TGTGCCAGTAGTAGGGGGGGGCAGAGTTATCAGCCCCAGCATTTT. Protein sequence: CASSRGGQSYQPQHF.

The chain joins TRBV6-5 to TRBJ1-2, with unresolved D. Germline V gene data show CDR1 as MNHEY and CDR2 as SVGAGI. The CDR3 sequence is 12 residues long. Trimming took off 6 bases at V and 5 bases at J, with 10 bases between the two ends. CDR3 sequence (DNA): TGTGCCAGCAGACAAGACGGTTATGGCTACACCTTC. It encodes CASRQDGYGYTF.

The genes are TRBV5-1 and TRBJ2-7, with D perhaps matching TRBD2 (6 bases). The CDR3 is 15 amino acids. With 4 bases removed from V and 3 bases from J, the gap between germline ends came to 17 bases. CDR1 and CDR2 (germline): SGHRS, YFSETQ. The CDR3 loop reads CASSGFAARGYEQYF. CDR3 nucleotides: TGCGCCAGCAGCGGCTTCGCAGCGCGGGGCTACGAGCAGTACTTC.

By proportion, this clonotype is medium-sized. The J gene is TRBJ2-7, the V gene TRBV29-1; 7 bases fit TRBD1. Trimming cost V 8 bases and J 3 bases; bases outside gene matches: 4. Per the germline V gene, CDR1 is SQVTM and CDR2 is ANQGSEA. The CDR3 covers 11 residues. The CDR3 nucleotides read TGCAGCATCCGGGACAGCTACGAGCAGTACTTC. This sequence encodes CSIRDSYEQYF.

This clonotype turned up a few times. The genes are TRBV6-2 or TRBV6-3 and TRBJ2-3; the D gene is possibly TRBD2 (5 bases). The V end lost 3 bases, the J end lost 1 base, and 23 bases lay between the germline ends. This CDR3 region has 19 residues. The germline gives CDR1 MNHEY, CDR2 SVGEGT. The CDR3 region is CASSYKSGSGFGGTDTQYF. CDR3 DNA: TGTGCCAGCAGTTATAAATCTGGCTCGGGGTTTGGGGGCACAGATACGCAGTATTTT.

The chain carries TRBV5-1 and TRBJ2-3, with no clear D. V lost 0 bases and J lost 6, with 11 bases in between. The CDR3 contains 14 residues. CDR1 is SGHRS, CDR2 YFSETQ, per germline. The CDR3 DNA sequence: TGCGCCAGCAGCTTGGGACTCCGAATGGATACGCAGTATTTT. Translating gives CASSLGLRMDTQYF.

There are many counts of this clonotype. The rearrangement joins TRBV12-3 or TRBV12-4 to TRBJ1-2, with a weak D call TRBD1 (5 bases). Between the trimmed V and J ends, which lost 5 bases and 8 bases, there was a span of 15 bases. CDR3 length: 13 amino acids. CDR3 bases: TGTGCCAGCAGTCCAGGGACGGGCGGCGGCTACACCTTC. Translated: CASSPGTGGGYTF.

The CDR3 nucleotides are TGTGCCACCAGTGATGGGGCGGGGAGTTCACCCCTCCACTTT. Translation: CATSDGAGSSPLHF. The V gene is TRBV24-1, the J gene TRBJ1-6, with D perhaps matching TRBD1 (5 bases). Germline V gene data show CDR1 as KGHDR and CDR2 as SFDVKD. The CDR3 has 14 amino acids. Trimming removed 3 bases at V and 9 bases at J, with 11 bases between.

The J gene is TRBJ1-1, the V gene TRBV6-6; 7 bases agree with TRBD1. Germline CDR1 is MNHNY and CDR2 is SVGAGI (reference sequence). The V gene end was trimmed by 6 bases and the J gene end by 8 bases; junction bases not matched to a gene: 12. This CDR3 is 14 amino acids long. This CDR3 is CASRHPGQLEEAFF. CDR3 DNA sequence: TGTGCCAGCAGGCATCCGGGACAGTTAGAGGAAGCTTTCTTT.

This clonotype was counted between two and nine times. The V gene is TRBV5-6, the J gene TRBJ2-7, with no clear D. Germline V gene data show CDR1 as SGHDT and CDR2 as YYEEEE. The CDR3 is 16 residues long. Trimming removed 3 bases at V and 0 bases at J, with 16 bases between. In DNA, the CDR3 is TGTGCCAGCAGCTCACTTGGGCAACCGAGCTCCTACGAGCAGTACTTC. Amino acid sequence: CASSSLGQPSSYEQYF. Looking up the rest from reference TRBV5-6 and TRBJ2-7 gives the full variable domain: DAGVTQSPTHLIKTRGQQVTLRCSPKSGHDTVSWYQQALGQGPQFIFQYYEEEERQRGNFPDRFSGHQFPNYSSELNVNALLLGDSALYLCASSSLGQPSSYEQYFGPGTRLTVT.

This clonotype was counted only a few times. In DNA, the CDR3 is TGTGCCACCAGCCCCGGGACGCACTACAATGAGCAGTTCTTC. Translated, it gives CATSPGTHYNEQFF. The gene calls are TRBV24-1 and TRBJ2-1; D could derive from TRBD1 or TRBD2 (5 bases each). The CDR3 is 14 amino acids. In germline, CDR1 is KGHDR, CDR2 SFDVKD. The V and J ends lost 7 bases and 3 bases respectively, with 12 bases between them.

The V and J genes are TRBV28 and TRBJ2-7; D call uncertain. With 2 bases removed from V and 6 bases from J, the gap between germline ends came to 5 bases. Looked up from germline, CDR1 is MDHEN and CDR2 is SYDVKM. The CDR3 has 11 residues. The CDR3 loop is CASSLGFEQYF. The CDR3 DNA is TGTGCCAGCAGTTTAGGATTCGAGCAGTACTTC.

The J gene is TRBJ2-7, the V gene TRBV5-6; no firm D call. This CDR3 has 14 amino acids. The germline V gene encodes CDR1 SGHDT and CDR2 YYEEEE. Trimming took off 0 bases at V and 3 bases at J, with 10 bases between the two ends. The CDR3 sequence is CASSLAVGRYEQYF. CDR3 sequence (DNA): TGTGCCAGCAGCTTGGCTGTAGGTCGCTACGAGCAGTACTTC.

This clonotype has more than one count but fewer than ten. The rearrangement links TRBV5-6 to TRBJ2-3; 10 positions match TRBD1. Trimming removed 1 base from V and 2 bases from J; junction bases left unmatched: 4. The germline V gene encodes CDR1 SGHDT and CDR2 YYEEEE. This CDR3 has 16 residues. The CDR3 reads CASSLRDRGYTDTQYF. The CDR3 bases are TGTGCCAGCAGCTTGAGGGACAGGGGTTACACAGATACGCAGTATTTT.

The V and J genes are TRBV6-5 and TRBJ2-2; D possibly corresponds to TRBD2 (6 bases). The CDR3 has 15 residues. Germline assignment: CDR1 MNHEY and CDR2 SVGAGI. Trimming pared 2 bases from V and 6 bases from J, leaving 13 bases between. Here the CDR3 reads CASSYPGLAPGELFF. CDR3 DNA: TGTGCCAGCAGTTACCCTGGGCTAGCGCCCGGGGAGCTGTTTTTT.

CDR3 DNA sequence: TGCGCCAGCAGCTTGGCCAGGGTAGGGAACACTGAAGCTTTCTTT. Translation: CASSLARVGNTEAFF. V gene TRBV5-1 combines with J gene TRBJ1-1; tentatively, D is TRBD1 (5 bases). The CDR3 length is 15 residues. Trimming took off 0 bases at V and 1 base at J, with 10 bases between the two ends. In germline, CDR1 is SGHRS, CDR2 YFSETQ.

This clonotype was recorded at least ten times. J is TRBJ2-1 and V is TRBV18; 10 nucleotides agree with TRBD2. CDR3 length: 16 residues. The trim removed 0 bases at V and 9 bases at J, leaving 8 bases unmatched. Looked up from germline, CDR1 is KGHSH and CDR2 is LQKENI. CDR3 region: CASSPPSSGRASEQFF. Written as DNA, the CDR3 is TGTGCCAGCTCACCACCGTCGAGCGGGAGGGCCAGTGAGCAGTTCTTC.

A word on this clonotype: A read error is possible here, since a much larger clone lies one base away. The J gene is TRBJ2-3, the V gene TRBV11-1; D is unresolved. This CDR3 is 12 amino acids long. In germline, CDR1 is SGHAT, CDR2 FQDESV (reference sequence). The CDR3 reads CASRLVRDTQYF. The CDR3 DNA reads TGTGCCAGCCGCTTGGTAAGGGATACGCAGTATTTT.

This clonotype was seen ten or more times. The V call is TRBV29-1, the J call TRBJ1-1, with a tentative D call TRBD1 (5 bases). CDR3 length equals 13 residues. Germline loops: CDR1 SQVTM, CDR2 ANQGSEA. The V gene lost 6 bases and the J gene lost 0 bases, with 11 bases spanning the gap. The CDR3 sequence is CSVGGYLNTEAFF. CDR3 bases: TGCAGCGTGGGGGGTTACCTGAACACTGAAGCTTTCTTT.

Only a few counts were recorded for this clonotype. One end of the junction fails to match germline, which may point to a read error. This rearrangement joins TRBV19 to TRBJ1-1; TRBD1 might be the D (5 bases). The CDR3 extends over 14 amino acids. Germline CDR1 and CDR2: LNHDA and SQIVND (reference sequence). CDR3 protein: CASLSWDLGTKAFF. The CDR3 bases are TGTGCCAGTCTCTCTTGGGACCTCGGCACTAAAGCTTTCTTT.

CDR3 residues: CAIRVTGTNTEAFF. Written as DNA, the CDR3 is TGTGCCATCAGGGTGACAGGGACGAACACTGAAGCTTTCTTT. The chain joins TRBV10-3 to TRBJ1-1; 7 bases line up with TRBD1. V gave up 6 bases and J gave up 1 base; unmatched junction bases: 5. The V gene's germline CDR1 is ENHRY and CDR2 SYGVKD. CDR3 length: 14 amino acids.

The DNA for the CDR3 is TGTGCCAGCAGTGACAAATGGGGGAACACTGAAGCTTTCTTT. Translated, it gives CASSDKWGNTEAFF. V usage is TRBV6-5 and J usage is TRBJ1-1, with D hard to call. Per the germline V gene, CDR1 is MNHEY and CDR2 is SVGAGI. The CDR3 is made up of 14 amino acids. The ends were cut back, 5 bases at V and 1 base at J, with 11 bases in the middle.

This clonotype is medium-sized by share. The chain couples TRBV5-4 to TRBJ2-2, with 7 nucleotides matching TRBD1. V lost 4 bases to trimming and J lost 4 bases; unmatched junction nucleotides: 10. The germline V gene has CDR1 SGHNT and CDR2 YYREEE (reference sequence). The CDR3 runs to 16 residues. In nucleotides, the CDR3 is TGTGCCAGCAGCACCGACAGGGTTGTAAGCACCGGGGAGCTGTTTTTT. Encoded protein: CASSTDRVVSTGELFF.